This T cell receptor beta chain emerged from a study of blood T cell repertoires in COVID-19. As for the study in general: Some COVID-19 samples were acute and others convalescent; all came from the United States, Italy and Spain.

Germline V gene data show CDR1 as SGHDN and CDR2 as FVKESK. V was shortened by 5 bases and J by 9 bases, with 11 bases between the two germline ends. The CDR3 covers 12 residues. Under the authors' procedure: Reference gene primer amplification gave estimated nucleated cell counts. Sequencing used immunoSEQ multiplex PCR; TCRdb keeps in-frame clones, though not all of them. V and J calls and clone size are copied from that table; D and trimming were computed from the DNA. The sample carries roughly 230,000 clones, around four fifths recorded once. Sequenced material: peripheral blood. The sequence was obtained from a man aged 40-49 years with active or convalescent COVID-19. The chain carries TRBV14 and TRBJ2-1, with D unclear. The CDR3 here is CASSSVFLEQFF. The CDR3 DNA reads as TGTGCCAGCAGCTCAGTATTCCTTGAGCAGTTCTTC.